This record covers a single TCR beta chain. The target antigen is unknown. The PCR was carried out with 60 Vbeta primers and 13 Jbeta primers. Sequencing was performed with immunoSEQ multiplex PCR; in TCRdb, only in-frame clones are kept and a portion is missing. The profile covers 170,000 or so clones, with around 88% appearing a single time and under 2.5% taken by the ten largest. The data were obtained in a study of cytomegalovirus exposure and HLA in healthy donors. The wider study: T cells numbering around 200 million yielded 100 million to 120 million unique TCR beta sequences in an earlier analysis. Study results and limitations: A prior analysis recorded that most TCR beta V segments were productive about 87% or about 30% of the time.

The germline V gene encodes CDR1 SEHNR and CDR2 FQNEAQ (reference sequence). V lost 1 base to trimming and J lost 4 bases; unmatched junction nucleotides: 7. The CDR3 has 17 residues. The source material was PBMCs. The receptor's source is a woman between 18 and 30 years old in good health and CMV-seronegative. This chain joins TRBV7-9 and TRBJ2-1, with 10 nucleotides matching TRBD2. The CDR3 region is CASSLGLSAGGYNEQFF. The CDR3 DNA reads TGTGCCAGCAGCTTAGGACTCTCAGCGGGAGGGTACAATGAGCAGTTCTTC.